This TCR beta chain was sequenced for a study of radiotherapy plus CTLA-4 blockade in lung cancer. V gave up 2 bases and J gave up 3 bases, with 2 bases separating them. This CDR3 region has 13 residues. Germline loops: CDR1 MDHEN, CDR2 SYDVKM. Libraries were prepared by immunoSEQ multiplex PCR; TCRdb keeps only in-frame clonotypes and omits some of them. The sample has roughly 90,000 clones; about three quarters are singletons. The sequence came from a human donor with non-small cell lung cancer that progressed on radiotherapy plus ipilimumab. This chain uses TRBV28 with TRBJ2-6; D gene ambiguous. The sequences come from peripheral blood, collected from a patient treated with radiotherapy plus ipilimumab. The CDR3 region has the DNA TGTGCCAGCAGTTTAAATGGGGCCAACGTCCTGACTTTC. Protein sequence: CASSLNGANVLTF.